This T cell receptor (beta chain) came from a study of long-term antiretroviral therapy in people with HIV. CDR3 length equals 11 residues. Trimming removed 5 bases at V and 7 bases at J, with 6 bases between. In germline, CDR1 is SGHAT, CDR2 FQNNGV. Sequencing used immunoSEQ v3.0 at survey level. Per-sample TRB depth target: about 40,000-55,000 T-cell genomes. The method was immunoSEQ multiplex PCR; TCRdb's version includes in-frame clones alone and lacks a portion of them. Seen here are more than 35,000 clones, 80% to 90% observed once, and the top ten hold about 11%. The clonotype was recovered from a man in his late teens or twenties with HIV. The chain links TRBV11-2 to TRBJ2-1; D is ambiguous. The sequencing used unsorted PBMCs, collected 2.2 years after starting antiretroviral therapy. The CDR3 sequence: CASSGLNEQFF. DNA for the CDR3: TGTGCCAGCAGCGGCCTAAATGAGCAGTTCTTC. Using reference TRBV11-2 and TRBJ2-1 for the parts outside the CDR3, the full variable domain is EAGVAQSPRYKIIEKRQSVAFWCNPISGHATLYWYQQILGQGPKLLIQFQNNGVVDDSQLPKDRFSAERLKGVDSTLKIQPAKLEDSAVYLCASSGLNEQFFGPGTRLTVL.